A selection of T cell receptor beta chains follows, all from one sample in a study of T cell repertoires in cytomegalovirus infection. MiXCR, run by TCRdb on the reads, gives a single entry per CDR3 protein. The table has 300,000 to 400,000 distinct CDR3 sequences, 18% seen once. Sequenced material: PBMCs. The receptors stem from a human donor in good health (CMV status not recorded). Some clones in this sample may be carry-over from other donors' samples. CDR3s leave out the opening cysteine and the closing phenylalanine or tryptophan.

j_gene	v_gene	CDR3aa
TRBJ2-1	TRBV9	ASSTQNNEQF
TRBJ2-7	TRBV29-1	SVGAGRDEQY
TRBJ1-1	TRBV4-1	ASSQQDRANTEAF
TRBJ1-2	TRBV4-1	ASSRPGAGGGGGGYT
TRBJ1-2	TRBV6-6	ASRSIYDSYGYT
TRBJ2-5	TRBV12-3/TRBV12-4	ATPAGEEGETQY
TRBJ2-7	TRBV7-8	ASSLYIAGGFGEQY
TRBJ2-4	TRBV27	ASSFNGGAENIQY
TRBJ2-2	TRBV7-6	ASSYRQGPYTGELF
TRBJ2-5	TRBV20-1	SATTDLFEETQY
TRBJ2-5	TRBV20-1	SATGTLWETQY
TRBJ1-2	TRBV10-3	AISESREDGYT
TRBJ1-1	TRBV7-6	ASSLSLRDRGRVSTEAF
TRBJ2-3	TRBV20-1	STHQGAMRTDTQY
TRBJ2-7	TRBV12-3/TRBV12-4	ASRPPGLAGTEQY
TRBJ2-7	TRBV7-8	ASSLGVRYEQY
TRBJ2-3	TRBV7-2	ASSLVTTTPGVEY
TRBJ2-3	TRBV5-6	ASSPVGTHAY
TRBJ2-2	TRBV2	ASSRRPNYGGELF
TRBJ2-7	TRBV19	ASSMGTDYEQY
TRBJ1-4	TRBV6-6	ASRRLHFNEKLF
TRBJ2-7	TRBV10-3	AISPRTSGGAYEQY
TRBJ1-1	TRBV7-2	ASSLEGLRAF
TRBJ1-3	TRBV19	ASKDAGDGNTIY
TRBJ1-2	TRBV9	ASSVEEHWNYGYT
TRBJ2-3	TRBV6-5	ASSHRGNTDTQY
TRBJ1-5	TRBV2	ASSERTLGQPQH
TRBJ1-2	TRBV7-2	ASSLGGQTYGYT
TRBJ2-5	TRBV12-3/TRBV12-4	ASRVGGRAHSRETQY
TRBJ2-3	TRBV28	ASSLVRASDRRTISTDTQY
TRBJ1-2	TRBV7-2	ASSLAQGGGYT
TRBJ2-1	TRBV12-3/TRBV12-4	ASSPGQYNEQF
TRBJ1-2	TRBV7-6	ASSPRQSLNYGYT
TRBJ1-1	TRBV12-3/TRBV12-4	ASSPTSGLNTEAF
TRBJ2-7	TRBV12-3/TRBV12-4	ASSLVGDRVEQY
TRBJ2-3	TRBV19	ASSARQHRTDTQY
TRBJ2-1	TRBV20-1	SASGSGYNEQF
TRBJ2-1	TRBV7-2	ASSAGYQGAEQF
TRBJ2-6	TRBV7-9	ASSLVPSGANVLT
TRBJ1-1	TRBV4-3	ASSQVTVNTEAF
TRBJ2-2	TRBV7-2	ASSLVGGMGGELF
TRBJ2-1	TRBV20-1	SARDRLAGVAYNEQF
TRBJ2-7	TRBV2	ASRDKTSYEQY